This TCR beta chain was sequenced for a study of blood T cells in healthy people across ages. Combining a sample-barcoded 5' primer with a J-beta primer mix, a second PCR ran for 7 to 11 cycles. MiXCR, applied by TCRdb to the 5' RACE reads, yields one record per CDR3 protein. The sample carries more than 450,000 distinct CDR3 sequences, about 27% recorded once. The sample also formed part of further work on T cells of mothers and their children.

Input material: blood. The receptor comes from a boy aged 2 to 10 in good health.

The CDR3 here is CASSSLAGVSTDTQYF. Here the CDR3 DNA reads TGTGCCAGCAGCTCCTTAGCGGGGGTGAGCACAGATACGCAGTATTTT. V and J are TRBV7-6 and TRBJ2-3; 9 nucleotides line up with TRBD2. J gave up 0 bases and V 4 bases, and 5 bases lay outside the gene matches. In germline, CDR1 is SGHVS, CDR2 FNYEAQ. The CDR3 spans 16 residues.